A selection of T cell receptor beta chains follows, all from one sample in a study of CDR3 diversity in severe acne. MiXCR was run by TCRdb on the PCR reads, yielding one entry per CDR3 protein. The sample has 85,000 to 120,000 distinct CDR3 sequences; 45% to 60% are singletons. Sequencing was performed on blood. These receptors all come from a male donor with acne. Each CDR3 is given with its conserved first and last residue. Fields, in order: V gene, J gene, D gene, clone size, CDR3 DNA, CDR3 protein. The D gene is left open where the match is weak. Rows give clone size only sometimes, using once, few, many, or a class for an expanded clone.

v_gene: TRBV20-1; j_gene: TRBJ2-1; d_gene: -; abundance: -; CDR3nt: TGCAGTGCTAGTCGGGCCGGTGAGCAGTTCTTC; CDR3aa: CSASRAGEQFF
v_gene: TRBV11-2; j_gene: TRBJ2-2; d_gene: TRBD1; abundance: -; CDR3nt: TGTGCCAGCAGCTTACTGGGCAGGGGGCAAGTGAACACCGGGGAGCTGTTTTTT; CDR3aa: CASSLLGRGQVNTGELFF
v_gene: TRBV25-1; j_gene: TRBJ2-1; d_gene: -; abundance: medium-sized; CDR3nt: TGTGCCAGCAGTGACTGGCGGGCCAGGGGCAATGAGCAGTTCTTC; CDR3aa: CASSDWRARGNEQFF
v_gene: TRBV5-6; j_gene: TRBJ2-7; d_gene: TRBD2; abundance: medium-sized; CDR3nt: TGTGCCAGCACCTTTAGCGGGGCCCGGTACGAGCAGTACTTC; CDR3aa: CASTFSGARYEQYF
v_gene: TRBV15; j_gene: TRBJ1-1; d_gene: TRBD1; abundance: -; CDR3nt: TGTGCCACCAGCAAGGGGACAGGGAACACTGAAGCTTTCTTT; CDR3aa: CATSKGTGNTEAFF
v_gene: TRBV2; j_gene: TRBJ1-1; d_gene: -; abundance: -; CDR3nt: TGTGCCAGCATGGGCGGTGAAGCTTTCTTT; CDR3aa: CASMGGEAFF
v_gene: TRBV6-2/TRBV6-3; j_gene: TRBJ2-1; d_gene: TRBD2; abundance: -; CDR3nt: TGTGCCAGCATACCTATGCCGGGGGGTGATGAGCAGTTCTTC; CDR3aa: CASIPMPGGDEQFF
v_gene: TRBV11-2; j_gene: TRBJ2-5; d_gene: TRBD1; abundance: few; CDR3nt: TGTGCCAGCAGCAAAATGACAGGGGGGTACCAAGAGACCCAGTACTTC; CDR3aa: CASSKMTGGYQETQYF
v_gene: TRBV10-2; j_gene: TRBJ1-5; d_gene: -; abundance: -; CDR3nt: TGCGCCAGCAGTTCAGGGGCCAATCAGCCCCAGCATTTT; CDR3aa: CASSSGANQPQHF
v_gene: TRBV6-2/TRBV6-3; j_gene: TRBJ2-1; d_gene: TRBD2; abundance: -; CDR3nt: TGTGCCAGCAGTTATTCCCGACTAGCGGGAGGCAATGAGCAGTTCTTC; CDR3aa: CASSYSRLAGGNEQFF
v_gene: TRBV13; j_gene: TRBJ2-5; d_gene: -; abundance: -; CDR3nt: TGTGCCAGCAGCTCCGGGGGTAGTGAGACCCAGTACTTC; CDR3aa: CASSSGGSETQYF
v_gene: TRBV7-9; j_gene: TRBJ2-7; d_gene: -; abundance: -; CDR3nt: TGTGCCAGCAGCTCCGCGGACAGCTACGAGCAGTACTTC; CDR3aa: CASSSADSYEQYF
v_gene: TRBV20-1; j_gene: TRBJ2-7; d_gene: TRBD1; abundance: -; CDR3nt: TGCAGTGCTAGAGTGAGGACAGGGGGCTTCGAGCAGTACTTC; CDR3aa: CSARVRTGGFEQYF
v_gene: TRBV4-3; j_gene: TRBJ2-3; d_gene: TRBD1; abundance: -; CDR3nt: TGCGCCAGCAGCCAATTCGGCAGGGGGCGCGGAACAGATACGCAGTATTTT; CDR3aa: CASSQFGRGRGTDTQYF
v_gene: TRBV6-5; j_gene: TRBJ2-2; d_gene: TRBD1; abundance: many; CDR3nt: TGTGCCAGCAGTTACTCTCGGGACAGCCTAAACACCGGGGAGCTGTTTTTT; CDR3aa: CASSYSRDSLNTGELFF
v_gene: TRBV29-1; j_gene: TRBJ2-7; d_gene: -; abundance: -; CDR3nt: TGCAGCTTCGAAACCCCAGGCAGGTACGAGCAGTACTTC; CDR3aa: CSFETPGRYEQYF
v_gene: TRBV19; j_gene: TRBJ1-2; d_gene: -; abundance: many; CDR3nt: TGTGCCAGTAGCCCATCCCTACCTGGGCAGAACTATGGCTACACCTTC; CDR3aa: CASSPSLPGQNYGYTF
v_gene: TRBV20-1; j_gene: TRBJ1-5; d_gene: TRBD1; abundance: many; CDR3nt: TGCAGTGCTAGCGGACAGGGGCGCCAGCCCCAGCATTTT; CDR3aa: CSASGQGRQPQHF
v_gene: TRBV25-1; j_gene: TRBJ1-6; d_gene: TRBD1; abundance: -; CDR3nt: TGTGCCACCAGTGAGCCCGGGACAGGGCCGAATTCACCCCTCCACTTT; CDR3aa: CATSEPGTGPNSPLHF
v_gene: TRBV29-1; j_gene: TRBJ2-7; d_gene: TRBD2; abundance: -; CDR3nt: TGCAGCGTTGAAGTAGCGGGAGACCCCTACGAGCAGTACTTC; CDR3aa: CSVEVAGDPYEQYF
v_gene: TRBV2; j_gene: TRBJ2-3; d_gene: -; abundance: few; CDR3nt: TGTGCCAGCAGTGGGAGCGGTGGACTCACAGATACGCAGTATTTT; CDR3aa: CASSGSGGLTDTQYF
v_gene: TRBV19; j_gene: TRBJ2-7; d_gene: -; abundance: -; CDR3nt: TGTGCCAGTAGTCCCGGCGGTGCCTACGAGCAGTACTTC; CDR3aa: CASSPGGAYEQYF
v_gene: TRBV20-1; j_gene: TRBJ2-6; d_gene: -; abundance: -; CDR3nt: TGCAGTGCTAGAGAACAGGGCTCACCCTCCTCTGGGGCCAACGTCCTGACTTTC; CDR3aa: CSAREQGSPSSGANVLTF
v_gene: TRBV29-1; j_gene: TRBJ2-7; d_gene: TRBD1; abundance: medium-sized; CDR3nt: TGCAGCGTGGTCCGGGACAGGGATTCCTACGAGCAGTACTTC; CDR3aa: CSVVRDRDSYEQYF
v_gene: TRBV25-1; j_gene: TRBJ2-2; d_gene: TRBD1; abundance: -; CDR3nt: TGTGCCAGCAGCCCCCCCCCGGACAGGACCTCTACCACCGGGGAGCTGTTTTTT; CDR3aa: CASSPPPDRTSTTGELFF
v_gene: TRBV11-2; j_gene: TRBJ1-6; d_gene: -; abundance: -; CDR3nt: TGTGCCAGCAGTTTTGGGTGGGCAGGGTATAATCCACCCCTCCACTTT; CDR3aa: CASSFGWAGYNPPLHF
v_gene: TRBV30; j_gene: TRBJ2-6; d_gene: -; abundance: -; CDR3nt: TGTGCCTGGAGTGGAGGTCAGGGCAGCTTCTCTGGGGCCAACGTCCTGACTTTC; CDR3aa: CAWSGGQGSFSGANVLTF
v_gene: TRBV14; j_gene: TRBJ2-3; d_gene: TRBD2; abundance: -; CDR3nt: TGTGCCAGCAGCCCCTTGAGCGGGACTAGCACAGATACGCAGTATTTT; CDR3aa: CASSPLSGTSTDTQYF
v_gene: TRBV9; j_gene: TRBJ2-5; d_gene: -; abundance: -; CDR3nt: TGTGCCAGCAGCGTAGGGTGGAAAGAGACCCAGTACTTC; CDR3aa: CASSVGWKETQYF
v_gene: TRBV2; j_gene: TRBJ1-1; d_gene: -; abundance: -; CDR3nt: TGTGCCAGCAGGGACACAGGGTTCCCTGAAGCTTTCTTT; CDR3aa: CASRDTGFPEAFF
v_gene: TRBV6-2/TRBV6-3; j_gene: TRBJ2-1; d_gene: -; abundance: few; CDR3nt: TGTGCCAGCAGCTCGGGACTGAGCTCCTACAATGAGCAGTTCTTC; CDR3aa: CASSSGLSSYNEQFF
v_gene: TRBV7-7; j_gene: TRBJ2-1; d_gene: TRBD1; abundance: -; CDR3nt: TGTGCCAGCAGCTCCGGACAGGTTTTCTTC; CDR3aa: CASSSGQVFF
v_gene: TRBV15; j_gene: TRBJ1-1; d_gene: -; abundance: -; CDR3nt: TGTGCCACCAGCGGGCGGTCACAGGGACCGCTAAGTGACACTGAAGCTTTCTTT; CDR3aa: CATSGRSQGPLSDTEAFF
v_gene: TRBV27; j_gene: TRBJ1-5; d_gene: TRBD1; abundance: -; CDR3nt: TGTGCCAGCAGTCTCCAGGGGGCTGATCAGCCCCAGCATTTT; CDR3aa: CASSLQGADQPQHF
v_gene: TRBV20-1; j_gene: TRBJ2-2; d_gene: -; abundance: -; CDR3nt: TGCAGTGCTAGAGATCTTAGGGGAAACACCGGGGAGCTGTTTTTT; CDR3aa: CSARDLRGNTGELFF
v_gene: TRBV10-3; j_gene: TRBJ2-2; d_gene: TRBD1; abundance: -; CDR3nt: TGTGCCATCGGCGGGACAGGGCCGAACACCGGGGAGCTGTTTTTT; CDR3aa: CAIGGTGPNTGELFF
v_gene: TRBV5-6; j_gene: TRBJ2-7; d_gene: -; abundance: medium-sized; CDR3nt: TGTGCCAGCAGCTTGGCCGGCAGGATCTACGAGCAGTACTTC; CDR3aa: CASSLAGRIYEQYF
v_gene: TRBV3-1; j_gene: TRBJ2-3; d_gene: TRBD2; abundance: few; CDR3nt: TGTGCCAGCAGCCCATCGGGGACTAGCGGCACAGATACGCAGTATTTT; CDR3aa: CASSPSGTSGTDTQYF
v_gene: TRBV6-2/TRBV6-3; j_gene: TRBJ1-2; d_gene: TRBD1; abundance: -; CDR3nt: TGTGCCAGCAGAACAGCCGGGACAGGGGGCTATGGCTACACCTTC; CDR3aa: CASRTAGTGGYGYTF
v_gene: TRBV15; j_gene: TRBJ2-5; d_gene: -; abundance: -; CDR3nt: TGTGCCACCAGCAGCCCGGAGAAAAGGGACCAAGAGACCCAGTACTTC; CDR3aa: CATSSPEKRDQETQYF
v_gene: TRBV5-5; j_gene: TRBJ2-1; d_gene: TRBD2; abundance: -; CDR3nt: TGTGCCAGCAGCTTGGGGGCTGCGGGAGCGCTGGAGCAGTTCTTC; CDR3aa: CASSLGAAGALEQFF
v_gene: TRBV20-1; j_gene: TRBJ2-3; d_gene: -; abundance: many; CDR3nt: TGCAGTGCTGGAGGAACAGATACGCAGTATTTT; CDR3aa: CSAGGTDTQYF
v_gene: TRBV29-1; j_gene: TRBJ2-5; d_gene: -; abundance: -; CDR3nt: TGCAGCGTTGTAACTGGGAATGGCGAGACCCAGTACTTC; CDR3aa: CSVVTGNGETQYF
v_gene: TRBV12-3/TRBV12-4; j_gene: TRBJ2-2; d_gene: -; abundance: many; CDR3nt: TGTGCCAGCAGCCCATCCGGGGAGCTGTTTTTT; CDR3aa: CASSPSGELFF
v_gene: TRBV29-1; j_gene: TRBJ1-2; d_gene: -; abundance: -; CDR3nt: TGCAGCGTTGAATCGGGTTATGACTATGGCTACACCTTC; CDR3aa: CSVESGYDYGYTF
v_gene: TRBV24-1; j_gene: TRBJ2-2; d_gene: TRBD2; abundance: few; CDR3nt: TGTGCCACCAGTGATTTAGCCAGCGGGGACACCGGGGAGCTGTTTTTT; CDR3aa: CATSDLASGDTGELFF
v_gene: TRBV2; j_gene: TRBJ2-7; d_gene: TRBD2; abundance: once; CDR3nt: TGTGCCAGCAGTGAAGTGGGGACTAAAGGCTACGAGCAGTGCTTC; CDR3aa: CASSEVGTKGYEQCF
v_gene: TRBV25-1; j_gene: TRBJ2-7; d_gene: -; abundance: -; CDR3nt: TGTGCCAGCAGTGCTCCCTTCTTTGGGGACGAGCAGTACTTC; CDR3aa: CASSAPFFGDEQYF
v_gene: TRBV5-6; j_gene: TRBJ2-5; d_gene: -; abundance: many; CDR3nt: TGTGCCAGCAGCCTGTGGGGGGAGACCCAGTACTTC; CDR3aa: CASSLWGETQYF
v_gene: TRBV5-1; j_gene: TRBJ2-6; d_gene: TRBD1; abundance: many; CDR3nt: TGCGCCAGCACCGACAGGGCTGGGGCCAACGTCCTGACTTTC; CDR3aa: CASTDRAGANVLTF
v_gene: TRBV2; j_gene: TRBJ1-2; d_gene: TRBD1; abundance: -; CDR3nt: TGTGCCAGCAGTGGAGTGCCGGGACAGGGAGAATATGGCTACACCTTC; CDR3aa: CASSGVPGQGEYGYTF
v_gene: TRBV9; j_gene: TRBJ1-3; d_gene: -; abundance: many; CDR3nt: TGTGCCAGCAGCGTAGGTGGGGGATTGAACACCATATATTTT; CDR3aa: CASSVGGGLNTIYF
v_gene: TRBV11-2; j_gene: TRBJ2-7; d_gene: TRBD2; abundance: few; CDR3nt: TGTGCCAGCAGCTTGTGGACTAGCGGTCAGGCACGCAACGAGCAGTACTTC; CDR3aa: CASSLWTSGQARNEQYF